Listed here is a single TCR beta chain. The CDR3 contains 13 residues. Germline-derived CDR1 and CDR2 are SNHLY and FYNNEI. V lost 6 bases, J lost 6 bases, and 14 bases lay in between. These data originate in a study of CD8 T cells in Susac syndrome. TCR beta sequencing covered blood CD8+ and CD4+ T cells. Random hexamers primed reverse transcription of about 0.45 to 1 ug RNA. TCR beta CDR3 was amplified by immunoSEQ covering 54 Vbeta and 13 Jbeta. TCRdb processed the immunoSEQ multiplex PCR reads anew with MiXCR; each CDR3 protein has one entry. The sample shows over 300,000 distinct CDR3 sequences, 92% of them seen only once.

This sequence joins TRBV2 and TRBJ1-1; D not certain. The sequence derives from a human donor with multiple sclerosis. The material sequenced was CD4+ T cells from PBMCs. CDR3 loop: CASREHTTSEAFF. CDR3 coding DNA: TGTGCCAGCAGGGAACATACCACTTCTGAAGCTTTCTTT.